Shown below are 16 T cell receptor beta chains from a single sample sequenced in a study of metastatic and nonmetastatic thyroid tumors (dated by TCRdb to between 2020 and 2021). The library came from PCR. Sequenced on an Illumina HiSeq 4000. The public reads were reanalyzed by TCRdb: fastp trimming at Q25, MiXCR alignment, in-frame beta chains only. This sample lists around 26,000 clones; roughly 20% were detected once. The ten largest clones take up less than 4.5% of the sample. None of the patients had been given any treatment before thyroid surgery. Sample: adjacent normal tissue. These receptor sequences come from a female donor with papillary thyroid cancer or a benign thyroid nodule (not recorded which). Some clones in this sample may be carry-over from other donors' samples.

In its sample, this clone was seen many times. The chain employs TRBV4-3 and TRBJ2-5; D gene ambiguous. V lost 1 base to trimming and J lost 5 bases, with 8 bases between them. CDR1 is LGHNA, CDR2 YSLEER, per germline. The CDR3 loop spans 13 amino acids. Here the CDR3 reads CASSQARVETQYF. The CDR3 DNA is TGCGCCAGCAGCCAAGCCCGGGTGGAGACCCAGTACTTC.

Within the sample, this clone is medium-sized. J is TRBJ1-1 and V is TRBV28; D remains unclear. The CDR3 is 14 residues long. V gave up 6 bases and J gave up 5 bases, with 16 bases separating them. Germline V gene lookup returns CDR1 MDHEN and CDR2 SYDVKM. The CDR3 spells CASSPPRTSTEAFF. The DNA for the CDR3 is TGTGCCAGCAGCCCACCCCGGACCTCAACTGAAGCTTTCTTT.

Regarding this clone: At one end, the junction sequence differs from germline, possibly due to a read error. The V gene is TRBV11-2, the J gene TRBJ2-1; TRBD2 agrees at 13 bases. The CDR3 totals 17 residues. Germline V gives CDR1 SGHAT, CDR2 FQNNGV. CDR3: CANSLGGTSGIGNEQFF. In DNA, the CDR3 is TGTGCCAACAGCTTAGGAGGGACTAGCGGGATAGGTAATGAGCAGTTCTTC.

This clone has a count of ten or more. The chain is built from TRBV20-1 and TRBJ2-5; D is uncertain. CDR3 size: 12 residues. From germline, CDR1 is DFQATT and CDR2 SNEGSKA (reference sequence). V was pared by 0 bases and J by 0 bases, with 2 bases between. The CDR3, as DNA: TGCAGTGCTAGAGAATACCAAGAGACCCAGTACTTC. It codes for CSAREYQETQYF.

CDR3 DNA: TGCAGTGCTTCGGGACAGGGAGAGACCTACGAGCAGTACTTC. This sequence encodes CSASGQGETYEQYF. The V and J genes are TRBV20-1 and TRBJ2-7; 9 nucleotides line up with TRBD1. The CDR3 spans 14 residues. V gave up 5 bases and J gave up 2 bases; unmatched junction bases: 7. Germline CDR1 reads DFQATT; CDR2 reads SNEGSKA (reference sequence).

This clone showed up many times. This chain connects TRBV5-6 to TRBJ1-6; 9 nucleotides match TRBD1. The junction had 9 bases not matched to a gene; V was cut back by 6 bases and J by 8 bases. This CDR3 has 15 amino acids. Germline CDR1 SGHDT, CDR2 YYEEEE. The CDR3 is CASIPDRGIYSPLHF. CDR3 nucleotides: TGTGCCAGCATTCCCGACAGGGGGATCTATTCACCCCTCCACTTT.

This chain uses TRBV10-3 with TRBJ2-4; weak D call: TRBD2 (5 bases). The V end was cut by 0 bases, the J end by 13 bases, with 16 bases between. The CDR3 is made up of 14 amino acids. CDR1 and CDR2 (germline): ENHRY, SYGVKD. This chain's CDR3 is CAISESAVAGIQYF. CDR3 coding DNA: TGTGCCATCAGTGAGTCAGCGGTGGCAGGCATCCAGTACTTC.

By proportion, this clone is medium-sized. CDR3: CASSPRGADTEAFF. DNA for the CDR3: TGTGCCAGCAGCCCTCGGGGGGCGGACACTGAAGCTTTCTTT. The chain combines TRBV12-3 or TRBV12-4 with TRBJ1-1; weak D call: TRBD1 (6 bases). There are 14 residues in the CDR3. V lost 6 bases and J lost 3, with 14 bases in between.

This clone occurred many times. The chain joins TRBV18 to TRBJ2-7; 13 bases fit TRBD2. Trimming removed 4 bases from V and 5 bases from J; junction bases left unmatched: 2. The CDR3 sequence is 14 residues long. In germline, CDR1 is KGHSH, CDR2 LQKENI. This CDR3 is CASSRGLAGDEQYF. The CDR3 DNA sequence: TGTGCCAGCTCACGTGGACTAGCGGGAGACGAGCAGTACTTC.

The V gene is TRBV5-1, the J gene TRBJ2-7; TRBD2 matches at 8 bases. J was trimmed by 3 bases and V by 4 bases; bases with no gene match: 12. There are 16 residues in the CDR3. Germline CDR1 reads SGHRS; CDR2 reads YFSETQ. The CDR3 sequence is CASSLGPGLGFYEQYF. In nucleotides, the CDR3 is TGCGCCAGCAGCCTGGGTCCGGGACTAGGGTTCTACGAGCAGTACTTC.

This clone is labeled medium-sized. This rearrangement joins TRBV7-3 to TRBJ1-1; no clear D gene. The germline gives CDR1 SGHTA, CDR2 FQGTGA. The CDR3 is 13 amino acids. V was pared by 5 bases and J by 6 bases, with 13 bases between. The CDR3 DNA reads TGTGCCAGCAGCCCCCTTCCGGGCGCTGAAGCTTTCTTT. Translating it yields CASSPLPGAEAFF.

This clone has a handful of counts. The V and J genes are TRBV5-4 and TRBJ2-5; D call uncertain. The CDR3 sequence is 12 residues long. Per germline, CDR1 SGHNT and CDR2 YYREEE (reference sequence). Trimming pared 4 bases from V and 5 bases from J, leaving 9 bases between. CDR3 nucleotide sequence: TGTGCCAGCAGCATAGGAGCGGAGACCCAGTACTTC. Its protein is CASSIGAETQYF.

The rearrangement uses TRBV5-1 and TRBJ1-2; a possible D gene is TRBD1 (5 bases). This CDR3 has 14 residues. Germline lookup yields CDR1 SGHRS and CDR2 YFSETQ. Trimming took off 6 bases at V and 8 bases at J, with 20 bases between the two ends. The CDR3 reads CASKLGHLDGGYTF. Written as DNA, the CDR3 is TGCGCCAGCAAGTTGGGGCACCTTGATGGCGGCTACACCTTC.

This clone has at least ten counts. This may stem from a read error, because a much larger clone lies one nucleotide away. V gene TRBV6-1 combines with J gene TRBJ1-2; D gene unclear. This CDR3 spans 14 amino acids. Germline CDR1 reads MNHNS; CDR2 reads SASEGT. The CDR3 DNA follows: TGTGCCAGCAGTCAGATCACAATGACCGATGGCCACACCTTC. It yields the protein CASSQITMTDGHTF.

In regard to this clone: Other DNA variants within this sample encode the same CDR3. The chain carries TRBV7-6 and TRBJ2-3, with D perhaps matching TRBD1 (6 bases). This CDR3 is built from 15 residues. CDR1 SGHVS and CDR2 FNYEAQ come from the germline V gene. The V end was cut by 6 bases, the J end by 0 bases, with 13 bases between. CDR3 bases: TGTGCCAGCAGTCGGCGACAGGAAAGCACAGATACGCAGTATTTT. As protein: CASSRRQESTDTQYF.

This clone is medium-sized in the sample. V gene TRBV6-1 combines with J gene TRBJ2-1; the match to TRBD2 covers 7 bases. Trimming removed 4 bases from V and 4 bases from J; junction bases left unmatched: 7. Looked up from germline, CDR1 is MNHNS and CDR2 is SASEGT. The CDR3 has 15 amino acids. The CDR3 protein is CASSGGSGRYNEQFF. In DNA, the CDR3 is TGTGCCAGCAGTGGGGGTAGCGGGCGATACAATGAGCAGTTCTTC.